The 15 T cell receptor beta chains in this list originate from one sample, sequenced in a study of cytomegalovirus exposure and HLA in healthy donors. PCR was performed using 60 Vbeta and 13 Jbeta primers. Some clones are missing from TCRdb's copy, which holds only in-frame ones; the method was immunoSEQ multiplex PCR. Altogether approximately 120,000 clones are present, about 85% being singletons, with the ten largest covering approximately 4%. Material for sequencing was PBMCs. All receptors derive from a man aged 18 to 29 in good health and CMV-seropositive.

This clone was seen once. J is TRBJ1-4 and V is TRBV2; D not certain. This CDR3 spans 15 amino acids. V was clipped by 6 bases and J by 5 bases, with 16 bases between them. Germline loops: CDR1 SNHLY, CDR2 FYNNEI. This CDR3 is CASSANGLTNEKLFF. Written as DNA, the CDR3 is TGTGCCAGCAGCGCGAACGGACTCACAAATGAAAAACTGTTTTTT.

The chain couples TRBV9 to TRBJ2-1, with 8 nucleotides matching TRBD2. V shed 3 bases, J shed 5 bases, and the junction held 10 bases outside the gene matches. Germline V gene lookup returns CDR1 SGDLS and CDR2 YYNGEE. This CDR3 contains 16 residues. CDR3 in DNA: TGTGCCAGCAGCGCAACGCTAGCGGGCACCCACAATGAGCAGTTCTTC. Translating it yields CASSATLAGTHNEQFF.

The CDR3 region is CASSQERGPYEQYF. In nucleotides, the CDR3 is TGCGCCAGCAGCCAAGAGCGGGGGCCCTACGAGCAGTACTTC. The rearrangement joins TRBV4-3 to TRBJ2-7, with a possible D match to TRBD2 (7 bases). Germline V gives CDR1 LGHNA, CDR2 YSLEER. The V end was cut by 0 bases, the J end by 2 bases, with 8 bases between. The CDR3 runs 14 residues.

The V gene is TRBV7-9, the J gene TRBJ1-6, with no clear D. The CDR3 loop spans 14 amino acids. V was clipped by 4 bases and J by 8 bases, with 12 bases between them. From germline, CDR1 is SEHNR and CDR2 FQNEAQ (reference sequence). CDR3 sequence (DNA): TGTGCCAGCAGCTCGCGGATTGTTTATTCACCCCTCCACTTT. It specifies CASSSRIVYSPLHF.

Here the CDR3 reads CASSLGRVGNTEAFF. The CDR3 DNA follows: TGTGCCAGCAGCTTAGGACGGGTAGGGAACACTGAAGCTTTCTTT. The chain couples TRBV7-9 to TRBJ1-1; D remains ambiguous. The CDR3 is made up of 15 amino acids. V was shortened by 1 base and J by 1 base, with 10 bases between the two germline ends. The germline V gene encodes CDR1 SEHNR and CDR2 FQNEAQ (reference sequence).

The J gene is TRBJ1-5, the V gene TRBV19, with TRBD1 identical over 8 bases. CDR1 LNHDA and CDR2 SQIVND come from the germline V gene (reference sequence). The CDR3 spans 15 residues. With V trimmed by 6 bases and J by 2 bases, 6 bases remained unmatched. CDR3: CASSWTGFGNQPQHF. CDR3 nucleotide sequence: TGTGCCAGTAGCTGGACAGGGTTCGGCAATCAGCCCCAGCATTTT.

This clone was seen once. The J gene is TRBJ2-7, the V gene TRBV29-1; D is uncertain. V lost 4 bases and J lost 1, with 5 bases in between. The germline CDR1 and CDR2 sequences are SQVTM and ANQGSEA. The CDR3 is made up of 11 amino acids. DNA of the CDR3: TGCAGCGTTGGGAGATCCTACGAGCAGTACTTC. It translates to CSVGRSYEQYF.

The J gene is TRBJ2-5, the V gene TRBV9; D might be TRBD2 (7 bases). CDR1 SGDLS and CDR2 YYNGEE come from the germline V gene. Deletions cut 1 base from V and 5 bases from J, with 18 bases between. The CDR3 has 16 amino acids. This CDR3 is CASSVSEGGTWETQYF. In DNA form, the CDR3 reads TGTGCCAGCAGCGTATCTGAGGGGGGGACGTGGGAGACCCAGTACTTC. The whole variable domain, filled in from reference TRBV9 and TRBJ2-5, reads DSGVTQTPKHLITATGQRVTLRCSPRSGDLSVYWYQQSLDQGLQFLIQYYNGEERAKGNILERFSAQQFPDLHSELNLSSLELGDSALYFCASSVSEGGTWETQYFGPGTRLLVL.

The chain links TRBV7-8 to TRBJ1-1, with 8 bases identical to TRBD1. The CDR3 contains 22 residues. CDR1 SGHVS and CDR2 FQNEAQ come from the germline V gene. Losses at the gene ends were 1 base for V and 3 bases for J; bases not matched to a gene: 25. The CDR3 region is CASSLGVRSVYAGGVLYTEAFF. CDR3 DNA: TGTGCCAGCAGCTTAGGAGTTAGGTCGGTTTATGCAGGGGGCGTTTTGTACACTGAAGCTTTCTTT.

V is TRBV13 and J is TRBJ2-5; tentatively, D is TRBD2 (5 bases). V lost 4 bases and J 5 bases, leaving 14 bases between the germline ends. Germline CDR1 is PRHDT and CDR2 is FYEKMQ (reference sequence). This CDR3 has 14 amino acids. CDR3 loop: CASSSQAAWETQYF. The CDR3 coding sequence is TGTGCCAGCAGCTCTCAAGCGGCCTGGGAGACCCAGTACTTC.

Only a few counts were recorded for this clone. The chain recombines TRBV4-3 with TRBJ2-3, with 7 bases fitting TRBD1. Germline CDR1 reads LGHNA; CDR2 reads YSLEER. Germline trimming cut 6 bases from V and 3 bases from J; bases unmatched to any gene: 6. CDR3 length: 14 amino acids. This CDR3 reads CASRTGLSTDTQYF. The DNA for the CDR3 is TGCGCCAGCAGGACAGGGCTATCTACAGATACGCAGTATTTT.

The chain joins TRBV11-2 to TRBJ1-2; D is undetermined. The CDR3 is made up of 14 amino acids. Germline assignment: CDR1 SGHAT and CDR2 FQNNGV. Deletions cut 7 bases from V and 1 base from J, with 13 bases between. CDR3 protein: CASTTIPGNYGYTF. The CDR3 bases are TGTGCCAGCACTACTATCCCGGGTAACTATGGCTACACCTTC.

The rearrangement joins TRBV5-1 to TRBJ2-7; 14 bases match TRBD2. Trimming cost V 4 bases and J 3 bases; bases outside gene matches: 3. Per the germline V gene, CDR1 is SGHRS and CDR2 is YFSETQ. The CDR3 contains 15 residues. The CDR3 region has the DNA TGCGCCAGCAGCAGGACTAGCGGGGGGCTCTACGAGCAGTACTTC. This sequence encodes CASSRTSGGLYEQYF.

The chain joins TRBV19 to TRBJ2-1; 8 nucleotides line up with TRBD1. Germline V lookup: CDR1 LNHDA, CDR2 SQIVND (reference sequence). The trim removed 1 base at V and 5 bases at J, leaving 4 bases unmatched. This CDR3 region has 15 residues. The DNA of the CDR3 is TGTGCCAGTAGTATAGGGGCAGGGGGCCACAATGAGCAGTTCTTC. Translated: CASSIGAGGHNEQFF.

This chain links TRBV13 with TRBJ2-5, with TRBD1 identical over 8 bases. The CDR3 sequence is 17 residues long. V dropped 1 base and J dropped 5; count of bases not matched to a gene: 12. Germline CDR1 is PRHDT and CDR2 is FYEKMQ (reference sequence). The CDR3 sequence: CASSLDPPGGAEETQYF. CDR3 coding DNA: TGTGCCAGCAGCTTAGACCCTCCAGGGGGCGCAGAGGAGACCCAGTACTTC.